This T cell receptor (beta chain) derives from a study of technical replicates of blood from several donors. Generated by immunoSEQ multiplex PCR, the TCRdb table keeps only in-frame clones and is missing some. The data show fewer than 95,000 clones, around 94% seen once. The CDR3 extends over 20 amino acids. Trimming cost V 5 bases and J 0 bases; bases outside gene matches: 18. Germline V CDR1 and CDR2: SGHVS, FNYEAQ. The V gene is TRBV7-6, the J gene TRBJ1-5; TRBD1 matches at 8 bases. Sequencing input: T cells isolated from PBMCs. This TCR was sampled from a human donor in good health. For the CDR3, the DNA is TGTGCCAGCAGCAAAGATAGACAGGGGTGGGGGAATTATAGCAATCAGCCCCAGCATTTT. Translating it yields CASSKDRQGWGNYSNQPQHF. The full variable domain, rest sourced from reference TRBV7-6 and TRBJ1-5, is GAGVSQSPRYKVTKRGQDVALRCDPISGHVSLYWYRQALGQGPEFLTYFNYEAQQDKSGLPNDRFSAERPEGSISTLTIQRTEQRDSAMYRCASSKDRQGWGNYSNQPQHFGDGTRLSIL.